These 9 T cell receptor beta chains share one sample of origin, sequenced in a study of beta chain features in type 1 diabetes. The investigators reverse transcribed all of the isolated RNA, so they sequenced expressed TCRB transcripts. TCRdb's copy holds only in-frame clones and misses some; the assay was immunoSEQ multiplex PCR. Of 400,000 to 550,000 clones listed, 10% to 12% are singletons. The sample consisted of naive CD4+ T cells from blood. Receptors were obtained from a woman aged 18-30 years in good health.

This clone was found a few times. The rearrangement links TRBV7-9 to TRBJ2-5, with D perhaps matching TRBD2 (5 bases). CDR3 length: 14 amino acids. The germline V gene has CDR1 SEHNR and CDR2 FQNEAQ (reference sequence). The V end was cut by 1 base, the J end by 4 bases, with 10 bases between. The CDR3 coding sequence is TGTGCCAGCAGCTTAGTCCACGGGGTAGAGACCCAGTACTTC. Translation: CASSLVHGVETQYF.

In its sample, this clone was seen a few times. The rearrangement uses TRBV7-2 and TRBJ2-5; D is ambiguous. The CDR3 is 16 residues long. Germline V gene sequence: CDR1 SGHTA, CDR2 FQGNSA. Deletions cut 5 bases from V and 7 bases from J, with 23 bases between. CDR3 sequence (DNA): TGTGCCAGCAGCCCGAATCAAATCGCCTCATGGGGGACCCAGTACTTC. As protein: CASSPNQIASWGTQYF.

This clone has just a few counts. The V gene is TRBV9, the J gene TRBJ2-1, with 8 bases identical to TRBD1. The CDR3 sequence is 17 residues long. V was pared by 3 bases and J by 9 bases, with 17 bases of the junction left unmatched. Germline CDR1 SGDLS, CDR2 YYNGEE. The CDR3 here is CASSGGPGQGLRTEQFF. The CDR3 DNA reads TGTGCCAGCAGCGGAGGGCCCGGACAGGGCCTACGGACTGAGCAGTTCTTC.

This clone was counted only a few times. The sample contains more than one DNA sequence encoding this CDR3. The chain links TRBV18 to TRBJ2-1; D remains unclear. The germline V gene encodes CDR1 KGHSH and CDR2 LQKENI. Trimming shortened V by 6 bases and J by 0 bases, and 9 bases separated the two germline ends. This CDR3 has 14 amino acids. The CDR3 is CASSPPSSYNEQFF. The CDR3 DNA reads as TGTGCCAGCTCCCCTCCTAGCTCCTACAATGAGCAGTTCTTC.

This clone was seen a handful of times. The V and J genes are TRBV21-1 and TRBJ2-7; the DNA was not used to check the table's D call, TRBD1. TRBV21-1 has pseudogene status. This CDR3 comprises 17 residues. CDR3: CASSRTSGTGVIYEQYF. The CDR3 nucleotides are TGTGCCAGCAGCCGAACGAGTGGGACAGGGGTTATCTACGAGCAGTACTTC.

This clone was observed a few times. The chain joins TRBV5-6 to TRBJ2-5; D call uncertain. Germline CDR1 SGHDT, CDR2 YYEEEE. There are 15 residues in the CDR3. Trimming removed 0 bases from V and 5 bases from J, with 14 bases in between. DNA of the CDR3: TGTGCCAGCAGCTTGGGGCCGTCCACCCGGGAGACCCAGTACTTC. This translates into CASSLGPSTRETQYF.

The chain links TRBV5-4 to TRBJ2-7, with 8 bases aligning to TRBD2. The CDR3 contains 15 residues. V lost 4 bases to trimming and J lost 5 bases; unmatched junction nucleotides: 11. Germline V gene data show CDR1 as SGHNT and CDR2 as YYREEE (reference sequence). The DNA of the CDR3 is TGTGCCAGCAGCCAAGGCGGACTAGCACTTGACGAGCAGTACTTC. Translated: CASSQGGLALDEQYF.

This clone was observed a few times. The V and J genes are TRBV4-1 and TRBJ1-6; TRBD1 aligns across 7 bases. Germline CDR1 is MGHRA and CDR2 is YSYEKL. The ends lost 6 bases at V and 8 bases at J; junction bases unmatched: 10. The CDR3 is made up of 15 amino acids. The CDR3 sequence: CASRTGWLLDSPLHF. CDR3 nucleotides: TGCGCCAGCAGGACAGGGTGGCTCCTCGATTCACCCCTCCACTTT.

CDR3 region: CSVAALLATPGYTF. The CDR3 DNA reads as TGCAGCGTTGCTGCGTTATTAGCCACCCCGGGCTACACCTTC. The rearrangement joins TRBV29-1 to TRBJ1-2; no clear D gene. This CDR3 comprises 14 residues. The V and J ends lost 4 bases and 8 bases respectively, with 20 bases between them. Per germline, CDR1 SQVTM and CDR2 ANQGSEA.